This T cell receptor (beta chain) was profiled in a study of OX40 agonist ivuxolimab in advanced cancers. Study details: Earlier treatment with anti-PD-1, anti-PD-L1 or anti-CTLA-4 was permitted, and 35% to 45% had received some.

The assay was immunoSEQ multiplex PCR, and TCRdb's table has in-frame clones only and misses some. Of some 50,000 clones listed, about 90% were seen once; the top ten hold under 2%. This CDR3 is built from 14 residues. With 3 bases removed from V and 4 bases from J, the gap between germline ends came to 13 bases. From germline, CDR1 is SGHKS and CDR2 YYEKEE (reference sequence). Sequenced material: CD4+ or CD8+ T cells sorted from blood, taken in a trial of the OX40 agonist ivuxolimab. The sequence was collected from an adult with an advanced solid tumor such as melanoma, head and neck, liver or kidney cancer. The chain employs TRBV5-5 and TRBJ1-2, with no clear D. The CDR3 bases are TGTGCCAGCAGCTGGAGCGGGTCTCCCTATGGCTACACCTTC. This sequence encodes CASSWSGSPYGYTF.